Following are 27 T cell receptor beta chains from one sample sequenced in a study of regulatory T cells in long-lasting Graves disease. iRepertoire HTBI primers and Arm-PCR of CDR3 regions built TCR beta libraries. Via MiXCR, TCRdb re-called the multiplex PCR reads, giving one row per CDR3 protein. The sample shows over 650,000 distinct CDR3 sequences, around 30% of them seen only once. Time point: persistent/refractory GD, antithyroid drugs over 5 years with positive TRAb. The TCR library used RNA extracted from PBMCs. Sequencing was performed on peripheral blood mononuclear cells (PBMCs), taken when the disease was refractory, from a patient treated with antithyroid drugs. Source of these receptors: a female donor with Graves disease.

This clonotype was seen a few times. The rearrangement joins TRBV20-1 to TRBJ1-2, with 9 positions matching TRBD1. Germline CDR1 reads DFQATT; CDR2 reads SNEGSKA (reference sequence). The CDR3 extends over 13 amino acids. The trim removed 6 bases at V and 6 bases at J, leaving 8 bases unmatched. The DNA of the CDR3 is TGCAGTGCGCAAAGACAGGGGGGGGATGGCTACACCTTC. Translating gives CSAQRQGGDGYTF.

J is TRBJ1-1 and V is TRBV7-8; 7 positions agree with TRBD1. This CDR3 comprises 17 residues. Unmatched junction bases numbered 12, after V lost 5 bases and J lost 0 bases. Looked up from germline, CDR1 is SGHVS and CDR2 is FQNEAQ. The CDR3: CASSPYSTGTVNTEAFF. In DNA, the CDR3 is TGTGCCAGCAGCCCCTATTCAACCGGGACAGTGAACACTGAAGCTTTCTTT.

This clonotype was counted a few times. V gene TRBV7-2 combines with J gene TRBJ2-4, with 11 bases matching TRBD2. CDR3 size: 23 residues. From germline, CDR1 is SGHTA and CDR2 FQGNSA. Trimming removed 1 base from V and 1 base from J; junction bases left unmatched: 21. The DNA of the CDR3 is TGTGCCAGCAGCTTAGACTTAATTTTCACGGGACTAGCGGAGGCCGGGGCCAAAAACATTCAGTACTTC. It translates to CASSLDLIFTGLAEAGAKNIQYF.

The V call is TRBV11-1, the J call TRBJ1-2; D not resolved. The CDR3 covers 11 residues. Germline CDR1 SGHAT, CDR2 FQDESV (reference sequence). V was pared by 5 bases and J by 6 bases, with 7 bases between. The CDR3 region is CASSRLHGYTF. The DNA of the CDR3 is TGTGCCAGCAGCCGGTTACATGGCTACACCTTC.

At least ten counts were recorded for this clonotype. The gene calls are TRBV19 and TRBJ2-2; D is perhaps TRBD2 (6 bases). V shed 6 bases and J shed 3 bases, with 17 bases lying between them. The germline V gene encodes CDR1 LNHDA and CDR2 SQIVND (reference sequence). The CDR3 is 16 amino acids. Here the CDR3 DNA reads TGTGCCAGTAGGGGGAGTGTAATAGCGGACACCGGGGAGCTGTTTTTT. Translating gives CASRGSVIADTGELFF.

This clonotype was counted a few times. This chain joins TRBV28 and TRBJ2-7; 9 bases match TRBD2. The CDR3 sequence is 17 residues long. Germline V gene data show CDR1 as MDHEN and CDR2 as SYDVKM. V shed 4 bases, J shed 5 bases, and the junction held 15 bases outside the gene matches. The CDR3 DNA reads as TGTGCCAGCAGTTCCCTCCCCCCGGGACTAGCAGCCCACGAGCAGTACTTC. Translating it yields CASSSLPPGLAAHEQYF. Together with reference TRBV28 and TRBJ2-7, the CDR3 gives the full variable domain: DVKVTQSSRYLVKRTGEKVFLECVQDMDHENMFWYRQDPGLGLRLIYFSYDVKMKEKGDIPEGYSVSREKKERFSLILESASTNQTSMYLCASSSLPPGLAAHEQYFGPGTRLTVT.

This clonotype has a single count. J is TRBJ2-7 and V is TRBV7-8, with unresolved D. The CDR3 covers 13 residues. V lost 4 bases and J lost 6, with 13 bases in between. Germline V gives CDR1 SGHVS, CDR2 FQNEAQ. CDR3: CASSSLVIGEQYF. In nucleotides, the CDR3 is TGTGCCAGCAGCTCATTGGTTATTGGCGAGCAGTACTTC.

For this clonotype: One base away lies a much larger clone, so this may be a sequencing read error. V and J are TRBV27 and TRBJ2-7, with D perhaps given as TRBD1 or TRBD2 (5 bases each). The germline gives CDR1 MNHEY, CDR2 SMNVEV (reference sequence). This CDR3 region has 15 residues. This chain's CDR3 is CAISLSAGSSYEQYF. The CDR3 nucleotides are TGTGCCATCAGTTTATCGGCAGGGAGCTCCTACGAGCAGTACTTC.

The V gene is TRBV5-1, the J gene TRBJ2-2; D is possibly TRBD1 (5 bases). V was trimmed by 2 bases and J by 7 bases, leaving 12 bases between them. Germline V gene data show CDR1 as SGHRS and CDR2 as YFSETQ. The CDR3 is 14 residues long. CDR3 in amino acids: CASSFDSRDGELFF. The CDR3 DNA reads TGCGCCAGCAGCTTTGATTCCAGGGACGGGGAGCTGTTTTTT. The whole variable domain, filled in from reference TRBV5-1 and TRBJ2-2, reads KAGVTQTPRYLIKTRGQQVTLSCSPISGHRSVSWYQQTPGQGLQFLFEYFSETQRNKGNFPGRFSGRQFSNSRSEMNVSTLELGDSALYLCASSFDSRDGELFFGEGSRLTVL.

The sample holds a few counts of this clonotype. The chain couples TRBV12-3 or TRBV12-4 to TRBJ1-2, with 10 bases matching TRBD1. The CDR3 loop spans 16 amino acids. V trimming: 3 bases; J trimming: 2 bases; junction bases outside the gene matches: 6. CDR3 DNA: TGTGCCAGCAGTTTGACAGGGGGCGTTGGAAACTATGGCTACACCTTC. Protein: CASSLTGGVGNYGYTF.

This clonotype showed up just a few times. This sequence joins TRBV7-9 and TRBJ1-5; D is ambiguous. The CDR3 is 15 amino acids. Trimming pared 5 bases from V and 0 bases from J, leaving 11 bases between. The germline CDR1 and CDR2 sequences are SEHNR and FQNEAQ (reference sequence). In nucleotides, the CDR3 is TGTGCCAGCAGCAATAACGACGGTAGCAATCAGCCCCAGCATTTT. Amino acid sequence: CASSNNDGSNQPQHF.

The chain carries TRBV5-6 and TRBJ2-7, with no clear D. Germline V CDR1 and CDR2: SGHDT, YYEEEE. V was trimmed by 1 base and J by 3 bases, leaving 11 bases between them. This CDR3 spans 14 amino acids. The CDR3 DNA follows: TGTGCCAGCAGCTTGCCCGGGTCATTCTACGAGCAGTACTTC. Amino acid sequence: CASSLPGSFYEQYF. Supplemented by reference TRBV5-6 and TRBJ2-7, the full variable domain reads DAGVTQSPTHLIKTRGQQVTLRCSPKSGHDTVSWYQQALGQGPQFIFQYYEEEERQRGNFPDRFSGHQFPNYSSELNVNALLLGDSALYLCASSLPGSFYEQYFGPGTRLTVT.

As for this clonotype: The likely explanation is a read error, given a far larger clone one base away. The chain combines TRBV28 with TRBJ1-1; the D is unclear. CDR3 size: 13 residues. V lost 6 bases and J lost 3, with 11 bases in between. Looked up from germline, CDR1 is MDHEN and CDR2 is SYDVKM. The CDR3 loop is CASSRRWDTEAFF. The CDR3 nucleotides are TGTGCCAGCAGCCGAAGGTGGGACACTGAAGCTTTCTTT.

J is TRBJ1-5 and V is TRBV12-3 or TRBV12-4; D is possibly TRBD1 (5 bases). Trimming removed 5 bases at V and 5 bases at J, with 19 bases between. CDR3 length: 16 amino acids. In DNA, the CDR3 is TGTGCCAGCAGTCCTAACAAACAGGAATTCGATCAGCCCCAGCATTTT. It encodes CASSPNKQEFDQPQHF.

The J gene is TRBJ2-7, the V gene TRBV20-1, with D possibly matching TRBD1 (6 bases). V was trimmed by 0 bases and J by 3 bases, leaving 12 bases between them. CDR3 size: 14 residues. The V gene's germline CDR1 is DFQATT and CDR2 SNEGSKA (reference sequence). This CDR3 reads CSARDLGANYEQYF. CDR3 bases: TGCAGTGCTAGAGATTTGGGGGCGAACTACGAGCAGTACTTC.

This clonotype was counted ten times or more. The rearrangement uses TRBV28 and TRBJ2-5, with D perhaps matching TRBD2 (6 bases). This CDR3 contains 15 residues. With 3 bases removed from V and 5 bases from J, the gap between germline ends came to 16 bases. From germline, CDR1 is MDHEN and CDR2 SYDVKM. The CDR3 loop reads CASSFKRAGRETQYF. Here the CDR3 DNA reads TGTGCCAGCAGTTTTAAGCGGGCGGGCAGGGAGACCCAGTACTTC. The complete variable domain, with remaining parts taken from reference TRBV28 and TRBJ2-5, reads DVKVTQSSRYLVKRTGEKVFLECVQDMDHENMFWYRQDPGLGLRLIYFSYDVKMKEKGDIPEGYSVSREKKERFSLILESASTNQTSMYLCASSFKRAGRETQYFGPGTRLLVL.

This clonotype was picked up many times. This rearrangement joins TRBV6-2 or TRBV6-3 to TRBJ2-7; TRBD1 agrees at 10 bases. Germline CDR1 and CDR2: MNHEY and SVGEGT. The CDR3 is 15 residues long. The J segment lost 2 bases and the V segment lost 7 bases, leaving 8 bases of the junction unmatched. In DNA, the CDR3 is TGTGCCAGCAAGGAGGGACAGGGGAAGACCTACGAGCAGTACTTC. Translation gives CASKEGQGKTYEQYF.

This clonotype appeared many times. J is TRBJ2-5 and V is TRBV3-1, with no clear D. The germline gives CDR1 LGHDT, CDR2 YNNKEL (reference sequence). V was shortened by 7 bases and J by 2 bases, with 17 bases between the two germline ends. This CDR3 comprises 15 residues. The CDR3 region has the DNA TGTGCCAGCATCGACACTCTGGAAACGCAAGAGACCCAGTACTTC. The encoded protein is CASIDTLETQETQYF.

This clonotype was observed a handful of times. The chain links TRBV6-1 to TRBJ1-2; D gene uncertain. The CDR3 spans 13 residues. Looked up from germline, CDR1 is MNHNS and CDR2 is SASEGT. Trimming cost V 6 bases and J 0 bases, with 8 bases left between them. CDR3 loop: CASRDFSNYGYTF. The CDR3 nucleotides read TGTGCCAGCAGGGACTTTTCTAACTATGGCTACACCTTC.

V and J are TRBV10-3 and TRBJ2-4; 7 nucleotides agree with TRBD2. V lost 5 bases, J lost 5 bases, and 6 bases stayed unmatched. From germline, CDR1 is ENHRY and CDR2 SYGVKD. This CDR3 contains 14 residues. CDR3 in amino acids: CAISIAGGENIQYF. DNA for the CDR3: TGTGCCATCAGTATAGCGGGCGGCGAAAACATTCAGTACTTC.

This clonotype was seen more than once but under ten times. CDR3 sequence (DNA): TGTGCCAGCAGCGTAGATAACAACAGAGGCTCACCCCTCCACTTT. It translates to CASSVDNNRGSPLHF. The chain has TRBV9 and TRBJ1-6, with D unresolved. V dropped 0 bases and J dropped 10 bases, with 14 bases sitting between them. Looked up from germline, CDR1 is SGDLS and CDR2 is YYNGEE. The CDR3 spans 15 residues.

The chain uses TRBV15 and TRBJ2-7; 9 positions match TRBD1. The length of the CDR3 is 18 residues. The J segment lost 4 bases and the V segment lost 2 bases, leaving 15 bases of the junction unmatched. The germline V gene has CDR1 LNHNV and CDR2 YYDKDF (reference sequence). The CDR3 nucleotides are TGTGCCACCAGCAGACACCTCACATGGGACAGGGCTGGGTACGAGCAGTACTTC. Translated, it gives CATSRHLTWDRAGYEQYF.

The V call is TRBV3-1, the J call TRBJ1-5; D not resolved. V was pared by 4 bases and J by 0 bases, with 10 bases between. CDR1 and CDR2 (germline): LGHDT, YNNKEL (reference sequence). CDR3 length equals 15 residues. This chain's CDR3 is CASSRGGSSNQPQHF. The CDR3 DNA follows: TGTGCCAGCAGCCGAGGTGGAAGTAGCAATCAGCCCCAGCATTTT.

This CDR3 is CASSPRGPGTNEKLFF. The CDR3, as DNA: TGTGCCAGCAGCCCCAGGGGGCCTGGGACTAATGAAAAACTGTTTTTT. V gene TRBV7-9 combines with J gene TRBJ1-4; 8 positions match TRBD1. The germline CDR1 and CDR2 sequences are SEHNR and FQNEAQ (reference sequence). The CDR3 is made up of 16 amino acids. The V and J ends lost 5 bases and 2 bases, in that order; junction bases with no gene match: 7.

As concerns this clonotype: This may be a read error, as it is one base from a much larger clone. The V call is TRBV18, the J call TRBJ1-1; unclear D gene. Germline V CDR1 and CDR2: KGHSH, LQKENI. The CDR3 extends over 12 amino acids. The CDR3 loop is CASTPLTVEAFF. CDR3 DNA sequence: TGTGCCAGCACACCACTGACGGTTGAAGCTTTCTTT.

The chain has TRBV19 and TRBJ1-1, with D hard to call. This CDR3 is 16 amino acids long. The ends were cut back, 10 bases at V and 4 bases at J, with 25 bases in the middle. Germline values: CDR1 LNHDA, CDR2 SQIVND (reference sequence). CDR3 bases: TGTGCCACCACGCGACTACCCCGGGAAGGGTTCACTGAAGCTTTCTTT. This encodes CATTRLPREGFTEAFF.

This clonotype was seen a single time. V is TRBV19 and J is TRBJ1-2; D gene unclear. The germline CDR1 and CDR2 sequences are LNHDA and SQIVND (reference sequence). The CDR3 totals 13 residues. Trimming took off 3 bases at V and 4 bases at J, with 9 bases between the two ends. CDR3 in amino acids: CASSITDAYGYTF. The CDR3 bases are TGTGCCAGTAGTATTACAGATGCCTATGGCTACACCTTC.